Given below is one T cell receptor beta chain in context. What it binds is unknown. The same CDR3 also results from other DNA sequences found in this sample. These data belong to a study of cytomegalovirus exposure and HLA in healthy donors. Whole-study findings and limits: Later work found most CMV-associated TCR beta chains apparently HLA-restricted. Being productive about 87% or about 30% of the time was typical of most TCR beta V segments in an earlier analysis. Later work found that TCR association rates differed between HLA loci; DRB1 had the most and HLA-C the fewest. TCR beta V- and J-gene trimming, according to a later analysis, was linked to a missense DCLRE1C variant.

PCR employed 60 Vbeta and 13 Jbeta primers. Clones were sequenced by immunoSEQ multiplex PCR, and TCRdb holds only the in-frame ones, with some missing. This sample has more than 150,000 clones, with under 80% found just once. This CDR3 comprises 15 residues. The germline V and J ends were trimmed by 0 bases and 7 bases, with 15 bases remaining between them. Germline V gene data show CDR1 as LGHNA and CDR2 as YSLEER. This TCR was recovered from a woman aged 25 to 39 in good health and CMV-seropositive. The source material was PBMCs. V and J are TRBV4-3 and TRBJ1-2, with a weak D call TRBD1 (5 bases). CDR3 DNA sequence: TGCGCCAGCAGCCAAGATCCCAGGGTATCTCGTGGCTACACCTTC. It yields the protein CASSQDPRVSRGYTF.